Listed here are 23 T cell receptor beta chains from one sample, sequenced in a study of early T cells in non-severe SARS-CoV-2 infection. Each CDR3 protein is one row after TCRdb ran MiXCR on the 5' RACE reads. This table holds 98,000 or so distinct CDR3 sequences, 9.5% to 13% found once. The specimen sequenced was whole blood. The receptors were sampled from an adult who was a healthcare worker with PCR-confirmed SARS-CoV-2 infection or an uninfected control (not recorded which).

The rearrangement joins TRBV20-1 to TRBJ2-1, with TRBD2 identical over 7 bases. CDR1 DFQATT and CDR2 SNEGSKA come from the germline V gene (reference sequence). Trimming took 0 bases from V and 7 from J; bases not matched to a gene: 18. The CDR3 spans 18 residues. The CDR3 loop reads CSARDPPPSGKIRNEQFF. CDR3 DNA sequence: TGCAGTGCTAGAGATCCCCCACCGAGCGGGAAGATTCGTAATGAGCAGTTCTTC.

This clonotype turned up a few times. The chain recombines TRBV20-1 with TRBJ1-2; TRBD1 matches 9 bases. V was pared by 3 bases and J by 3 bases, with 2 bases of the junction left unmatched. In germline, CDR1 is DFQATT, CDR2 SNEGSKA (reference sequence). There are 13 residues in the CDR3. Here the CDR3 DNA reads TGCAGTGCTAGTGACAGGGGGTACTATGGCTACACCTTC. Translation: CSASDRGYYGYTF.

This clonotype appeared many times. The chain has TRBV18 and TRBJ1-5, with D unclear. The length of the CDR3 is 15 residues. Germline loops: CDR1 KGHSH, CDR2 LQKENI. Trimming cost V 3 bases and J 1 base, with 10 bases left between them. The CDR3 DNA sequence: TGTGCCAGCTCACCCGCGCACATCAGCAATCAGCCCCAGCATTTT. The encoded protein is CASSPAHISNQPQHF.

This clonotype has ten or more counts. J is TRBJ1-2 and V is TRBV18; tentative D call: TRBD1 (5 bases). CDR1 is KGHSH and CDR2 is LQKENI in the germline V gene. The V end was cut by 2 bases, the J end by 4 bases, with 8 bases between. The CDR3 is made up of 13 amino acids. CDR3 in DNA: TGTGCCAGCTCACCAGGGGGTCTCTATGGCTACACCTTC. Translation gives CASSPGGLYGYTF.

The genes are TRBV12-3 or TRBV12-4 and TRBJ2-1; D might be TRBD1 or TRBD2, each matching 5 bases. V was cut by 6 bases and J by 2 bases, with 17 bases left in between. There are 16 residues in the CDR3. The CDR3: CASSTRGSFTYNEQFF. CDR3 sequence (DNA): TGTGCCAGCAGCACTCGGGGCAGCTTCACCTACAATGAGCAGTTCTTC.

The CDR3 DNA reads TGTGCCATCAGTGAAGTAGGGGTGGAAGCTTTCTTT. Translation gives CAISEVGVEAFF. This chain connects TRBV10-3 to TRBJ1-1; perhaps TRBD1 as D (5 bases). CDR1 and CDR2 (germline): ENHRY, SYGVKD. The CDR3 runs to 12 residues. Trimming stripped 3 bases from V and 8 bases from J, with 10 bases between.

This clonotype showed up many times. The genes are TRBV28 and TRBJ2-7; D remains ambiguous. V lost 4 bases, J lost 0 bases, and 16 bases lay in between. Germline V gene data show CDR1 as MDHEN and CDR2 as SYDVKM. The CDR3 runs 16 residues. The CDR3 bases are TGTGCCAGCAGTTCTTCCGACGCGGAACGCTCCTACGAGCAGTACTTC. It codes for CASSSSDAERSYEQYF.

This clonotype was detected only a few times. This sequence joins TRBV29-1 and TRBJ2-1, with TRBD2 as a possible D gene (5 bases). Germline V lookup: CDR1 SQVTM, CDR2 ANQGSEA. V lost 3 bases to trimming and J lost 15 bases, with 15 bases between them. This CDR3 has 11 residues. The CDR3 loop reads CSVDSGLFRFF. The CDR3 DNA reads TGCAGCGTTGATTCCGGACTTTTTCGGTTCTTC.

This clonotype was detected many times. The V call is TRBV11-2, the J call TRBJ2-3; TRBD2 is a possible D gene (6 bases). Trimming pared 2 bases from V and 2 bases from J, leaving 11 bases between. Per germline, CDR1 SGHAT and CDR2 FQNNGV. The CDR3 covers 15 residues. Here the CDR3 DNA reads TGTGCCAGCAGCTTACCGGCGGGGAACACAGATACGCAGTATTTT. This codes for CASSLPAGNTDTQYF.

This clonotype was counted only a few times. The chain recombines TRBV20-1 with TRBJ2-3; D ambiguous. The CDR3 loop spans 13 amino acids. CDR1 is DFQATT and CDR2 is SNEGSKA in the germline V gene (reference sequence). This CDR3 is CRTGGQSTDTQYF. Written as DNA, the CDR3 is TGCCGCACGGGTGGGCAGAGCACAGATACGCAGTATTTT.

This clonotype was counted many times. The V gene is TRBV12-3 or TRBV12-4, the J gene TRBJ2-5, with D perhaps matching TRBD1 (6 bases). The V end lost 5 bases, the J end lost 2 bases, and 18 bases lay between the germline ends. The CDR3 is 16 residues long. DNA of the CDR3: TGTGCCAGCAGTCCTCCGACAGGCTCATCTCAAGAGACCCAGTACTTC. The encoded protein is CASSPPTGSSQETQYF.

This clonotype was found many times. The gene calls are TRBV3-1 and TRBJ1-1, with no clear D. Germline assignment: CDR1 LGHDT and CDR2 YNNKEL (reference sequence). The V and J ends lost 4 bases and 1 base respectively, with 10 bases between them. This CDR3 region has 14 residues. The CDR3 region has the DNA TGTGCCAGCAGCCTCCTGGACTGGAACACTGAAGCTTTCTTT. Translating gives CASSLLDWNTEAFF.

V gene TRBV5-1 combines with J gene TRBJ2-5; tentative D call: TRBD1 (5 bases). The V and J ends lost 2 bases and 2 bases respectively, with 10 bases between them. The CDR3 is 14 amino acids. CDR1 SGHRS and CDR2 YFSETQ come from the germline V gene. CDR3 DNA sequence: TGCGCCAGCAGCTTTTCACGGACACAAGAGACCCAGTACTTC. Its protein is CASSFSRTQETQYF. Using reference TRBV5-1 and TRBJ2-5 for the parts outside the CDR3, the full variable domain is KAGVTQTPRYLIKTRGQQVTLSCSPISGHRSVSWYQQTPGQGLQFLFEYFSETQRNKGNFPGRFSGRQFSNSRSEMNVSTLELGDSALYLCASSFSRTQETQYFGPGTRLLVL.

The V call is TRBV29-1, the J call TRBJ1-2; the match to TRBD1 covers 7 bases. The germline gives CDR1 SQVTM, CDR2 ANQGSEA. The CDR3 spans 12 residues. Trimming removed 8 bases from V and 2 bases from J; junction bases left unmatched: 5. The CDR3: CSSTGTNYGYTF. The CDR3 region has the DNA TGCAGCTCGACAGGGACCAACTATGGCTACACCTTC.

This clonotype occurred a few times. The rearrangement links TRBV4-1 to TRBJ2-1, with 10 bases identical to TRBD2. The CDR3 spans 16 residues. The junction had 10 bases not matched to a gene; V was cut back by 0 bases and J by 11 bases. The germline gives CDR1 MGHRA, CDR2 YSYEKL. The CDR3: CASSQDEEREGRKQFF. The CDR3 region has the DNA TGCGCCAGCAGCCAAGATGAGGAGCGGGAGGGCCGTAAGCAGTTCTTC.

This clonotype was picked up a small number of times. This chain uses TRBV14 with TRBJ1-2; 9 bases match TRBD1. CDR1 is SGHDN, CDR2 FVKESK, per germline. The CDR3 covers 15 residues. The V gene end was trimmed by 4 bases and the J gene end by 4 bases; junction bases not matched to a gene: 7. The CDR3: CASSPRGQGGYGYTF. The CDR3 DNA reads as TGTGCCAGCAGCCCCCGGGGACAGGGAGGCTATGGCTACACCTTC. Together with reference TRBV14 and TRBJ1-2, the CDR3 gives the full variable domain: EAGVTQFPSHSVIEKGQTVTLRCDPISGHDNLYWYRRVMGKEIKFLLHFVKESKQDESGMPNNRFLAERTGGTYSTLKVQPAELEDSGVYFCASSPRGQGGYGYTFGSGTRLTVV.

In its sample, this clonotype was seen a few times. The chain combines TRBV3-1 with TRBJ2-3; unclear D gene. Germline loops: CDR1 LGHDT, CDR2 YNNKEL (reference sequence). V was pared by 2 bases and J by 4 bases, with 4 bases between. This CDR3 contains 12 residues. The CDR3 region has the DNA TGTGCCAGCAGCCAACTCTCAGATACGCAGTATTTT. Translation gives CASSQLSDTQYF.

This clonotype appeared many times. V gene TRBV24-1 combines with J gene TRBJ2-1; D perhaps matches TRBD2 (6 bases). Germline CDR1 is KGHDR and CDR2 is SFDVKD. V was trimmed by 4 bases and J by 10 bases, leaving 16 bases between them. This CDR3 has 14 residues. CDR3 in DNA: TGTGCCACCAGTGACCCCCCGGACCTAGCGGAGCAGTTCTTC. Encoded protein: CATSDPPDLAEQFF.

This clonotype was picked up a small number of times. The DNA for the CDR3 is TGTGCCAGCAGCTATCAGGGGAGCTCCTACAATGAGCAGTTCTTC. Protein sequence: CASSYQGSSYNEQFF. This chain uses TRBV5-5 with TRBJ2-1, with D possibly matching TRBD1 (6 bases). Looked up from germline, CDR1 is SGHKS and CDR2 is YYEKEE (reference sequence). Deletions cut 3 bases from V and 0 bases from J, with 10 bases between. This CDR3 has 15 residues.

The chain is built from TRBV10-2 and TRBJ2-3; no definite D call. Germline V gene data show CDR1 as WSHSY and CDR2 as SAAADI. V lost 5 bases, J lost 6 bases, and 12 bases lay in between. This CDR3 contains 13 residues. Here the CDR3 DNA reads TGCGCCAGCAGTTCTAATTATGAGGATACGCAGTATTTT. The encoded protein is CASSSNYEDTQYF.

This clonotype has at least ten counts. Germline is not matched at one junction end, which may reflect a read error. The V and J genes are TRBV11-1 and TRBJ1-1; D is uncertain. CDR1 is SGHAT and CDR2 is FQDESV in the germline V gene (reference sequence). This CDR3 has 12 residues. CDR3 amino acids: CDSSLGNTEAFF. CDR3 in DNA: TGTGACAGCAGCCTTGGGAACACTGAAGCTTTCTTT.

This clonotype came up a few times. The V and J genes are TRBV20-1 and TRBJ1-6, with D perhaps TRBD1 (5 bases). CDR1 is DFQATT and CDR2 is SNEGSKA in the germline V gene (reference sequence). The CDR3 spans 16 residues. The V end lost 4 bases, the J end lost 6 bases, and 19 bases lay between the germline ends. The CDR3 DNA sequence: TGCAGTGCTATTCCTCCGGAGAGGGGAATTAATTCACCCCTCCACTTT. It is translated as CSAIPPERGINSPLHF.

J is TRBJ2-3 and V is TRBV11-2; D is unclear. Germline V CDR1 and CDR2: SGHAT, FQNNGV. The germline V and J ends were trimmed by 5 bases and 0 bases, with 12 bases remaining between them. This CDR3 is 15 amino acids long. The DNA for the CDR3 is TGTGCCAGCAGCCCCCGCATCGACAGCACAGATACGCAGTATTTT. Its translation: CASSPRIDSTDTQYF.